The 9 T cell receptor beta chains below all came from one sample that was sequenced in a study of PD-1 blockade in classical Hodgkin lymphoma. Clones were read by immunoSEQ multiplex PCR, and TCRdb kept only the in-frame ones, dropping some. The repertoire has over 20,000 clones, around 87% of them found once; the top ten carry over 6%. Time point indicated: newly diagnosed, previously untreated cHL patient sample. Researchers pulled CD8+ T cells out of thawed PBMCs using magnetic negative selection. The source material was CD8+ T cells from blood. These receptor sequences come from a human donor with classical Hodgkin lymphoma.

This chain links TRBV30 with TRBJ2-3; D gene uncertain. Looked up from germline, CDR1 is GTSNPN and CDR2 is SVGIG (reference sequence). The CDR3 is 13 residues long. Trimming cost V 6 bases and J 2 bases, with 12 bases left between them. The CDR3 region has the DNA TGTGCCTGTTCCCCGAGGAACACAGATACGCAGTATTTT. Its protein product is CACSPRNTDTQYF.

This chain connects TRBV6-6 to TRBJ2-7; perhaps TRBD2 as D (6 bases). Germline V gene lookup returns CDR1 MNHNY and CDR2 SVGAGI (reference sequence). Trimming pared 6 bases from V and 0 bases from J, leaving 12 bases between. The CDR3 is made up of 14 amino acids. DNA of the CDR3: TGTGCCAGCAGCTCTGCCGGGAGCTCCTACGAGCAGTACTTC. Translation gives CASSSAGSSYEQYF.

The J gene is TRBJ2-1, the V gene TRBV4-1, with D perhaps matching TRBD1 (6 bases). V lost 0 bases, J lost 7 bases, and 13 bases lay in between. CDR1 is MGHRA, CDR2 YSYEKL, per germline. The CDR3 is made up of 15 amino acids. DNA for the CDR3: TGCGCCAGCAGCCAAGATAGCAGGGGCGAGAATGAGCAGTTCTTC. It is translated as CASSQDSRGENEQFF.

The V gene is TRBV28, the J gene TRBJ1-4; D may be TRBD1 (5 bases). Germline V gene lookup returns CDR1 MDHEN and CDR2 SYDVKM. The CDR3 loop spans 15 amino acids. Trimming took off 2 bases at V and 5 bases at J, with 12 bases between the two ends. CDR3 in amino acids: CASSLPGTGNEKLFF. CDR3 bases: TGTGCCAGCAGTTTACCCGGGACGGGGAATGAAAAACTGTTTTTT.

J is TRBJ2-2 and V is TRBV7-2; no clear D. Trimming shortened V by 6 bases and J by 7 bases, and 9 bases separated the two germline ends. The CDR3 covers 12 residues. Germline CDR1 is SGHTA and CDR2 is FQGNSA. DNA for the CDR3: TGTGCCAGCAGGACCCTTGGCGGGGAGCTGTTTTTT. It yields the protein CASRTLGGELFF.

This chain joins TRBV7-8 and TRBJ2-7; TRBD1 matches at 7 bases. Unmatched junction bases numbered 19, after V lost 5 bases and J lost 6 bases. Germline V gene data show CDR1 as SGHVS and CDR2 as FQNEAQ. The CDR3 loop spans 17 amino acids. The CDR3 is CASSPHPVGGINREQYF. As DNA, the CDR3 is TGTGCCAGCAGCCCGCATCCCGTAGGGGGCATCAACCGCGAGCAGTACTTC.

The chain has TRBV7-2 and TRBJ1-1; no clear D. CDR1 and CDR2 from the germline V gene are SGHTA and FQGNSA. The CDR3 has 14 residues. V was pared by 5 bases and J by 0 bases, with 10 bases between. In DNA form, the CDR3 reads TGTGCCAGCAGCACTCCTACAGTGAACACTGAAGCTTTCTTT. It yields the protein CASSTPTVNTEAFF.

The chain combines TRBV6-1 with TRBJ2-2; D is undetermined. The CDR3 loop spans 15 amino acids. Germline CDR1 is MNHNS and CDR2 is SASEGT. V was clipped by 0 bases and J by 4 bases, with 9 bases between them. CDR3 protein: CASSEAGRVTGELFF. For the CDR3, the DNA is TGTGCCAGCAGTGAAGCCGGAAGGGTCACCGGGGAGCTGTTTTTT.

The chain recombines TRBV7-9 with TRBJ2-1; a possible D gene is TRBD2 (5 bases). The germline V gene encodes CDR1 SEHNR and CDR2 FQNEAQ (reference sequence). Trimming removed 5 bases at V and 8 bases at J, with 13 bases between. The CDR3 loop spans 13 amino acids. CDR3 region: CASSLRTGDEQFF. The CDR3 DNA is TGTGCCAGCAGCCTCCGGACCGGGGATGAGCAGTTCTTC.